Listed here are 2 T cell receptor beta chains from one sample, sequenced in a study of blood T cell repertoires in COVID-19. TCRdb's table, derived via immunoSEQ multiplex PCR, lists solely in-frame clones and lacks some. The sample shows around 340,000 clones, 65% to 90% of them seen only once. The source material was peripheral blood. These receptors all come from a woman aged 60-70 years with COVID-19, enrolled during active disease.

The chain employs TRBV7-8 and TRBJ1-1; no definite D call. The CDR3 length is 14 residues. V dropped 5 bases and J dropped 0 bases, with 10 bases sitting between them. Germline-derived CDR1 and CDR2 are SGHVS and FQNEAQ. The CDR3 here is CASSPGLLNTEAFF. CDR3 sequence (DNA): TGTGCCAGCAGCCCTGGACTGCTGAACACTGAAGCTTTCTTT.

The genes are TRBV7-2 and TRBJ1-2; 10 positions match TRBD1. J gave up 4 bases and V 5 bases, and 7 bases lay outside the gene matches. The CDR3 contains 15 residues. Germline-derived CDR1 and CDR2 are SGHTA and FQGNSA. In DNA, the CDR3 is TGTGCCAGCAGCGTCAGACAGGGGGCGGGCTATGGCTACACCTTC. It encodes CASSVRQGAGYGYTF.